This entry describes one TCR beta chain. Its antigen is currently unknown. This specimen belongs to a study of CD8 T cells in Susac syndrome. Study-wide findings and caveats: In its TCR sequencing and HLA analysis, the study acknowledged that the number of individuals was relatively small. Clonal expansion was present among Susac CD8+ cells. This expansion reached its peak in TEMRA cells and in active patients.

RNA in amounts of about 0.5 to 1 ug was reverse transcribed with random hexamers. Multiplex immunoSEQ PCR targeted 54 Vbeta and 13 Jbeta TCR beta segments. TCRdb analysed the immunoSEQ multiplex PCR reads with MiXCR anew, one entry per CDR3 protein. This table has 95,000 to 150,000 distinct CDR3 sequences, roughly 94% appearing once. CDR1 SQVTM and CDR2 ANQGSEA come from the germline V gene. V dropped 3 bases and J dropped 4 bases, with 12 bases sitting between them. The CDR3 runs 13 residues. This sequence joins TRBV29-1 and TRBJ1-1; a weak D match, TRBD1 (5 bases). This clonotype was obtained from a human donor with Susac syndrome. Sequencing input: CD8+ T cells from PBMCs. As DNA, the CDR3 is TGCAGCGTTGAGGCGGGGGGTGGCACTGAAGCTTTCTTT. It specifies CSVEAGGGTEAFF.